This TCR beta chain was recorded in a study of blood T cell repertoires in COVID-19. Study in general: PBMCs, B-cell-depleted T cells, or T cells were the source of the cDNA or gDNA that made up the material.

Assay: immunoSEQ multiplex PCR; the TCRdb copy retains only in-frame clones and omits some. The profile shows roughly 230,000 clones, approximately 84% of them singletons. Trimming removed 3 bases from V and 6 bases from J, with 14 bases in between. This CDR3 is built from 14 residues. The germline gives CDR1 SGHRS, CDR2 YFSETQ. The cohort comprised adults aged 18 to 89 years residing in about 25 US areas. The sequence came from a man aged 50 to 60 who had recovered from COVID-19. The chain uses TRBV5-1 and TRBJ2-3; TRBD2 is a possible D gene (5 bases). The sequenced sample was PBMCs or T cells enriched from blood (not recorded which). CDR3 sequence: CASSSDQGLDTQYF. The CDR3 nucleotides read TGCGCCAGCAGCTCAGACCAAGGACTGGATACGCAGTATTTT.